This T cell receptor beta chain derives from a study of cytomegalovirus exposure and HLA in healthy donors. Study results and caveats: According to a later analysis, TCR clusters from the first cohort tended to co-occur in the 120 or so validation repertoires. Many donors shared some public TCRs, even though most TCR sequences were rare. Altogether, around 160 TCR beta chains were recorded as cytomegalovirus-associated.

The CDR3 loop spans 15 amino acids. Germline V lookup: CDR1 ENHRY, CDR2 SYGVKD. With 10 bases clipped from V and 5 bases from J, the junction kept 11 bases outside the gene matches. This table comes from immunoSEQ multiplex PCR, and its TCRdb copy is limited to in-frame clones, with some not included. The data hold 300,000 to 400,000 clones, with more than 80% observed a single time. On this clone itself: Its antigen remains unidentified.

The TCR was taken from a woman aged 18-29 years in good health and CMV-seronegative. The source material was PBMCs. The chain is built from TRBV10-3 and TRBJ2-2, with 9 bases matching TRBD2. The CDR3 coding sequence is TGTGCCACCTCGCCGGCGGGGGGGGTAACCGGGGAGCTGTTTTTT. Translation gives CATSPAGGVTGELFF.